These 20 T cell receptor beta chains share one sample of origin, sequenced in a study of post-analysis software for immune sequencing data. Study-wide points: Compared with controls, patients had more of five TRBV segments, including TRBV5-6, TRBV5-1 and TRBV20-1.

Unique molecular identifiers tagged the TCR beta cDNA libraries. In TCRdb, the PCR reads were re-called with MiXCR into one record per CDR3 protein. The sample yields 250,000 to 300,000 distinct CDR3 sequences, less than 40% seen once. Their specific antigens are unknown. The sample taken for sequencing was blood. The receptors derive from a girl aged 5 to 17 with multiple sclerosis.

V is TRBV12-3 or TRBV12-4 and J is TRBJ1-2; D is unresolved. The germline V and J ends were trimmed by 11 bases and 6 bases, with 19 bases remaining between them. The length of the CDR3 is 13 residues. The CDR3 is CAGTHFGENGYTF. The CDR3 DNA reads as TGTGCCGGCACCCACTTCGGGGAAAATGGCTACACCTTC.

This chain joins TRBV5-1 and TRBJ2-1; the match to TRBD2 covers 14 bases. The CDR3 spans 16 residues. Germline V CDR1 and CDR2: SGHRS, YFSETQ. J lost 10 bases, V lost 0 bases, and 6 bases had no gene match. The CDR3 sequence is CASSLGGLAGDAEQFF. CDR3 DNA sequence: TGCGCCAGCAGCTTGGGGGGACTAGCGGGAGACGCGGAGCAGTTCTTC.

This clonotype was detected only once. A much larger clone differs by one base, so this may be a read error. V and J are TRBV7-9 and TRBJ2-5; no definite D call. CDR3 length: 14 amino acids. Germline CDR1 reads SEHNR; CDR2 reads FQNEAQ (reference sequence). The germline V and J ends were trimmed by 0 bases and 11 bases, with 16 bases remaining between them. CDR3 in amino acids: CASSLAHLTDEQYF. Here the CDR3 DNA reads TGTGCCAGCAGCTTAGCACACTTAACCGATGAGCAGTACTTC.

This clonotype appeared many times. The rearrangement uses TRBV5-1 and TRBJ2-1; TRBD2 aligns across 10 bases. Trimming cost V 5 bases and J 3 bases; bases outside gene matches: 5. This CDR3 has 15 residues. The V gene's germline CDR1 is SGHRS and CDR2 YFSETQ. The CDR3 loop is CASRQLAGNYNEQFF. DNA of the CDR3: TGCGCCAGCAGACAACTAGCGGGGAACTACAATGAGCAGTTCTTC.

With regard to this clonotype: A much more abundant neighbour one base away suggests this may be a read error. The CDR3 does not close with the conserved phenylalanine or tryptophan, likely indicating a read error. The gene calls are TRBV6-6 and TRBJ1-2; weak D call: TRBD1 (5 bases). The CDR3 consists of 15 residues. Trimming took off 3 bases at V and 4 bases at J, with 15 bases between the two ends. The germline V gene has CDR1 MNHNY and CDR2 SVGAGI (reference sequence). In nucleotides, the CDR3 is TGTGCCAGCAGTTATTCAGGGATCCGAGGCTATGGCTACACCTGC. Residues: CASSYSGIRGYGYTC.

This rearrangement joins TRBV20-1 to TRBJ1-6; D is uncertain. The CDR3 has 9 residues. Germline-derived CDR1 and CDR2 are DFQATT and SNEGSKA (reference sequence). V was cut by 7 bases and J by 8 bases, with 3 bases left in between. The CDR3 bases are TGCAGTGACCATTCACCCCTCCACTTT. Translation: CSDHSPLHF.

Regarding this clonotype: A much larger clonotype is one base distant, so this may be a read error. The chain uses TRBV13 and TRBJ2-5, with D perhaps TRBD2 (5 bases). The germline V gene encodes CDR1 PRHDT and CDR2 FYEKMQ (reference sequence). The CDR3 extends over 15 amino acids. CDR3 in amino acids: CASSFGGRRVETRYF. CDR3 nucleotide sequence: TGTGCCAGCAGCTTTGGCGGCCGGCGGGTAGAGACCCGGTACTTC.

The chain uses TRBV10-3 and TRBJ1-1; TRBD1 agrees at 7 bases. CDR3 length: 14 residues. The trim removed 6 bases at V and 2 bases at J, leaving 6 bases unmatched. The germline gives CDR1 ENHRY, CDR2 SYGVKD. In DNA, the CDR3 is TGTGCCATCAGGGGGACAGCTCAAAACACTGAAGCTTTCTTT. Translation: CAIRGTAQNTEAFF.

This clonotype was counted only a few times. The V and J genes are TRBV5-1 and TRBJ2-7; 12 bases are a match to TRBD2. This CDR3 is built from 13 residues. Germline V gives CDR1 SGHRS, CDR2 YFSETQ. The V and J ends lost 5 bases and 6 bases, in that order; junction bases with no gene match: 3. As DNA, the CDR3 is TGCGCCAGCAGGCTAGCGGGAGGGCGCGAGCAGTACTTC. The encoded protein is CASRLAGGREQYF.

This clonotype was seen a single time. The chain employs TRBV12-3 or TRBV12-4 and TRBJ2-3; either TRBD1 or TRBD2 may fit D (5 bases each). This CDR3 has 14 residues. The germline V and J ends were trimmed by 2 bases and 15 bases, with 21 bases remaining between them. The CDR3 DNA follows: TGTGCCAGCAGTTTACGGCAGGGAGCAGATGTGGAATATTTT. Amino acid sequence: CASSLRQGADVEYF.

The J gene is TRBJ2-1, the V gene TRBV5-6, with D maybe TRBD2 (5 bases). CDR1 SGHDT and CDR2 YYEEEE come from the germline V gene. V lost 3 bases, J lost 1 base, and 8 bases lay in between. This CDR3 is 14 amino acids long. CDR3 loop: CASSSTISYNEQFF. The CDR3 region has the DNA TGTGCCAGCAGCTCGACTATTTCCTACAATGAGCAGTTCTTC.

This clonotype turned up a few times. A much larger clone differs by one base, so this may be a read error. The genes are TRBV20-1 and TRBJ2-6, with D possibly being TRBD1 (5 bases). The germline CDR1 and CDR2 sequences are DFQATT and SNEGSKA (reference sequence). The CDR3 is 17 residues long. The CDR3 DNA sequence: TGCAGTGCTAGAGTAGACAGCTCTTCCTCTGGGGCCAACGTCCGGACTTTC. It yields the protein CSARVDSSSSGANVRTF.

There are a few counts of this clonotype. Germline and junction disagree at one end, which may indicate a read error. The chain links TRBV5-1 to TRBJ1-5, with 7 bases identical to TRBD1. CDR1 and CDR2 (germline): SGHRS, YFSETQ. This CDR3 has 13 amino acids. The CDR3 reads CASGFSGGQPQHF. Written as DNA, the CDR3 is TGCGCCAGCGGCTTTTCAGGGGGTCAGCCCCAGCATTTT.

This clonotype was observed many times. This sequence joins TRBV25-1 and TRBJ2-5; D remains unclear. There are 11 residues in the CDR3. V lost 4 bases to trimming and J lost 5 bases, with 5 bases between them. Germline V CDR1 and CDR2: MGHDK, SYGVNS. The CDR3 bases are TGTGCCAGCAGTGTAAAGGAGACCCAGTACTTC. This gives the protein CASSVKETQYF.

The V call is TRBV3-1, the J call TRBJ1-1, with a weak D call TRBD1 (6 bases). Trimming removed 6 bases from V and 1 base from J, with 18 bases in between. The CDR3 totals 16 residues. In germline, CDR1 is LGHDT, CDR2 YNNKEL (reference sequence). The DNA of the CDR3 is TGTGCCAGCAGTCAGAGGGGGGGACGGGGGAACACTGAAGCTTTCTTT. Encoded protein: CASSQRGGRGNTEAFF.

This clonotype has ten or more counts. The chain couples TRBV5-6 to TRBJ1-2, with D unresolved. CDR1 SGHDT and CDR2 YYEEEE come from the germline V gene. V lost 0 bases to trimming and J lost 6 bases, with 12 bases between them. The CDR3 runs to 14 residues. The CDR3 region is CASSLVAQEDGYTF. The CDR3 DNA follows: TGTGCCAGCAGCTTGGTCGCTCAGGAGGATGGCTACACCTTC.

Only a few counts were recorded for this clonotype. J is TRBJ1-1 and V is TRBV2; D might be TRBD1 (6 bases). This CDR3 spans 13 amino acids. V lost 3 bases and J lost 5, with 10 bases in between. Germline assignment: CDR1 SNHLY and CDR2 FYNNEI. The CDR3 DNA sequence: TGTGCCAGCAGTGAGTACAGGGCGACTGAAGCTTTCTTT. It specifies CASSEYRATEAFF. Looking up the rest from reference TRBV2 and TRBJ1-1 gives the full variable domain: EPEVTQTPSHQVTQMGQEVILRCVPISNHLYFYWYRQILGQKVEFLVSFYNNEISEKSEIFDDQFSVERPDGSNFTLKIRSTKLEDSAMYFCASSEYRATEAFFGQGTRLTVV.

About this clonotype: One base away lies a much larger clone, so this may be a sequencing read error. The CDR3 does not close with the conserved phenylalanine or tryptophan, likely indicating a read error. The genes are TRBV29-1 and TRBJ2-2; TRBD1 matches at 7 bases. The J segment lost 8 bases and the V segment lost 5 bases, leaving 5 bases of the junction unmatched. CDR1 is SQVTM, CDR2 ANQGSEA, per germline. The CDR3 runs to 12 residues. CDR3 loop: CSVKGASGELFC. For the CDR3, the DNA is TGCAGCGTTAAGGGGGCATCAGGGGAGCTGTTTTGT.

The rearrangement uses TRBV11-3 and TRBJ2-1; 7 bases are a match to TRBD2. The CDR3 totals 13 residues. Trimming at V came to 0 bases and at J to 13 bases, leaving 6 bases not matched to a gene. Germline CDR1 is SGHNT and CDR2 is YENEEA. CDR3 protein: CASSLDRAGAQFF. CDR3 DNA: TGTGCCAGCAGCTTAGATCGGGCGGGAGCCCAGTTCTTC.

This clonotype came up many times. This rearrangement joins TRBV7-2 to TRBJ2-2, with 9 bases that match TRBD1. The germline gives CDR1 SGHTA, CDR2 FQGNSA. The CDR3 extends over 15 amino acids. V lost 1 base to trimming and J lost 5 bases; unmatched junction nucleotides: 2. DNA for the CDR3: TGTGCCAGCAGCTTAGGGGACAGGGATACCGGGGAGCTGTTTTTT. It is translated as CASSLGDRDTGELFF.